What follows are 9 T cell receptor beta chains derived from one specimen sequenced in a study of shared T cell receptors in the human thymus. This table comes from immunoSEQ multiplex PCR, and its TCRdb copy is limited to in-frame clones, with some not included. The table includes 540,000 or so clones, around 82% detected once. These records were also assigned to another study, of human thymus T cells.

The sequencing sample was made of thymocytes. These receptors all stem from a boy younger than two with a congenital heart defect.

V is TRBV7-9 and J is TRBJ2-7; D uncertain. The CDR3 length is 12 residues. Trimming removed 4 bases at V and 1 base at J, with 5 bases between. CDR1 SEHNR and CDR2 FQNEAQ come from the germline V gene (reference sequence). The CDR3 loop reads CASSSPSYEQYF. The CDR3 bases are TGTGCCAGCAGCTCCCCTTCCTACGAGCAGTACTTC.

This clone showed up just once. The chain is built from TRBV4-3 and TRBJ1-1, with 7 bases aligning to TRBD1. With V trimmed by 3 bases and J by 3 bases, 7 bases remained unmatched. Germline V gene sequence: CDR1 LGHNA, CDR2 YSLEER. The CDR3 extends over 15 amino acids. The CDR3 coding sequence is TGCGCCAGCAGCCAGAGGAGACAGGGAGACACTGAAGCTTTCTTT. This codes for CASSQRRQGDTEAFF.

The V call is TRBV11-3, the J call TRBJ2-3; a weak D match, TRBD1 (5 bases). The CDR3 is 15 amino acids. V was shortened by 5 bases and J by 4 bases, with 16 bases between the two germline ends. CDR1 and CDR2 from the germline V gene are SGHNT and YENEEA. CDR3: CASSPEGQGPDTQYF. The CDR3 nucleotides read TGTGCCAGCAGCCCCGAAGGGCAGGGCCCAGATACGCAGTATTTT. The whole variable domain, filled in from reference TRBV11-3 and TRBJ2-3, reads EAGVVQSPRYKIIEKKQPVAFWCNPISGHNTLYWYLQNLGQGPELLIRYENEEAVDDSQLPKDRFSAERLKGVDSTLKIQPAELGDSAVYLCASSPEGQGPDTQYFGPGTRLTVL.

This chain connects TRBV5-4 to TRBJ2-1; tentative D call: TRBD1 (5 bases). The CDR3 runs to 13 residues. Deletions cut 5 bases from V and 5 bases from J, with 11 bases between. Germline values: CDR1 SGHNT, CDR2 YYREEE (reference sequence). The CDR3: CASRQDPHNEQFF. The CDR3 DNA follows: TGTGCCAGCAGACAGGACCCGCACAATGAGCAGTTCTTC.

Comment on this clone: Additional DNA sequences in this sample encode the identical CDR3. The chain uses TRBV5-4 and TRBJ2-7; D not resolved. In germline, CDR1 is SGHNT, CDR2 YYREEE (reference sequence). The CDR3 has 11 amino acids. V dropped 4 bases and J dropped 3 bases, with 5 bases sitting between them. Here the CDR3 reads CASSPSYEQYF. For the CDR3, the DNA is TGTGCCAGCAGCCCCAGCTACGAGCAGTACTTC.

The chain employs TRBV28 and TRBJ2-2; no definite D call. V lost 6 bases to trimming and J lost 1 base, with 12 bases between them. CDR3 length equals 15 residues. The V gene's germline CDR1 is MDHEN and CDR2 SYDVKM. The CDR3 sequence is CASRVPGRNTGELFF. The CDR3 bases are TGTGCCAGCAGGGTCCCGGGTAGGAACACCGGGGAGCTGTTTTTT.

The genes are TRBV10-1 and TRBJ2-7; the match to TRBD2 covers 8 bases. The J segment lost 2 bases and the V segment lost 2 bases, leaving 14 bases of the junction unmatched. The CDR3 is 18 amino acids. CDR1 WNHNN and CDR2 SYGVQD come from the germline V gene (reference sequence). The CDR3 bases are TGCGCCAGCAGTGAGGGAAGAGGCGGGAGGCCTGGGGCCTACGAGCAGTACTTC. This codes for CASSEGRGGRPGAYEQYF.

The V gene is TRBV27, the J gene TRBJ1-1, with 7 bases matching TRBD1. The germline V gene encodes CDR1 MNHEY and CDR2 SMNVEV (reference sequence). The CDR3 length is 16 residues. V shed 5 bases and J 10 bases; nucleotides not matched to a gene: 19. The CDR3 protein is CASSPGGRGVGLRAFF. The DNA for the CDR3 is TGTGCCAGCAGTCCAGGGGGTAGGGGGGTTGGGCTTCGAGCTTTCTTT.

This rearrangement joins TRBV13 to TRBJ1-4; 7 bases are a match to TRBD1. Germline V lookup: CDR1 PRHDT, CDR2 FYEKMQ (reference sequence). The junction had 3 bases not matched to a gene; V was cut back by 2 bases and J by 3 bases. The CDR3 extends over 15 amino acids. The chain's CDR3 is CASSLSRGANEKLFF. Written as DNA, the CDR3 is TGTGCCAGCAGCTTAAGCAGGGGGGCTAATGAAAAACTGTTTTTT.